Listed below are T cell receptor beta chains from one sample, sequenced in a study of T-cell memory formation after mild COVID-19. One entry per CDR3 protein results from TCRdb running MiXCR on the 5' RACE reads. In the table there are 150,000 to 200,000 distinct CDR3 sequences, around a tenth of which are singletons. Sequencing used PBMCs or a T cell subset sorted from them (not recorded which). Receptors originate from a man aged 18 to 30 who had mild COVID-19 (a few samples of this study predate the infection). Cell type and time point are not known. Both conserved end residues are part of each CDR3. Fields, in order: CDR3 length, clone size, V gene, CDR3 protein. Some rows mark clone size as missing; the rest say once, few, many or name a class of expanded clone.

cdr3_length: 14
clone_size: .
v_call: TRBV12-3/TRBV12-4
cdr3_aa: CASSLGGVGDKNYF

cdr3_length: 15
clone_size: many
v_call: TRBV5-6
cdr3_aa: CASSLRGVGSYGYTF

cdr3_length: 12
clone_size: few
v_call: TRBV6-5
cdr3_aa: CASRDRSYGYTF

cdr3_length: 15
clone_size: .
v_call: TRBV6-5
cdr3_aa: CASRRQGARQTEAFF

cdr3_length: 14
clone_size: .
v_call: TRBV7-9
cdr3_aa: CASTPGTGTEKLFF

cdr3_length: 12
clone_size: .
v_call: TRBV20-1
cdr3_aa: CSARDSYNEQFF

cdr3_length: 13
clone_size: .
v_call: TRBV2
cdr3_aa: CASYTTDNYGYTF

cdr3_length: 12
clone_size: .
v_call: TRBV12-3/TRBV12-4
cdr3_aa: CASSLRGYGYTF

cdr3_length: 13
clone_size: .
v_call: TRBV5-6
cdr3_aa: CASSRTWRDGYTF

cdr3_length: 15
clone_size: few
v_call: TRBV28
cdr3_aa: CASSFGAGDGEKLFF

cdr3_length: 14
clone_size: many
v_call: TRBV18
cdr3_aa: CASSPDRRIQPQHF

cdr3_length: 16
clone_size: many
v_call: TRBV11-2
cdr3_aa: CASSFDRVSTKNIQYF

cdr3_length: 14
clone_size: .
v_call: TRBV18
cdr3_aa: CASSPPGREDTQYF

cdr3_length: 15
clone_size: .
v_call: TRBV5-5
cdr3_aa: CASSLVPPPTDTQYF

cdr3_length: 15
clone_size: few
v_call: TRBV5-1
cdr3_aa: CASSLLPGSDYGYTF

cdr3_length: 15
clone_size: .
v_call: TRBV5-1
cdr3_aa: CASSLGTSLTGELFF

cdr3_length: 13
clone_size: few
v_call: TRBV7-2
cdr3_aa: CASPEGAGNTIYF

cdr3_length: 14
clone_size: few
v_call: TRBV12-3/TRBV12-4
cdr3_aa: CASSPGGYNQPQHF

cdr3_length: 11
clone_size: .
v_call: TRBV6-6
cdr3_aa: CASLGDGGYTF

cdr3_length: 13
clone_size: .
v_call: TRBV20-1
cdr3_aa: CSARDLGNSPLHF

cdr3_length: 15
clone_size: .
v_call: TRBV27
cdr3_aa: CASRRGPDSGNTIYF

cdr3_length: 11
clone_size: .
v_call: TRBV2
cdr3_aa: CASGTGVEQFF

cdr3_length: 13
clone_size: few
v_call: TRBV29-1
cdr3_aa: CSVHYGGGNEQFF

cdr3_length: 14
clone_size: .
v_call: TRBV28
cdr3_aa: CASSRGQLENIQYF

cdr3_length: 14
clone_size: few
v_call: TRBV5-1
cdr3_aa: CASSYGQPQETQYF

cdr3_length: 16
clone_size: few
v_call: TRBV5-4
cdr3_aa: CASSLAQGASRETQYF

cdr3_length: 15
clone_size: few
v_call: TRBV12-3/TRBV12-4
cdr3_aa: CASSQGQGSYNEQFF

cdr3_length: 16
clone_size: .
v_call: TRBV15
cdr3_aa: CATSRDLGTAKNIQYF

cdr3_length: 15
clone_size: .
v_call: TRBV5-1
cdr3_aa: CASSPGTGGDQPQHF

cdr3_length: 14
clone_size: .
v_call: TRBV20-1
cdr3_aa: CSAVQGFSNQPQHF

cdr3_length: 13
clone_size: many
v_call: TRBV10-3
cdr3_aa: CAISAQVAGELFF

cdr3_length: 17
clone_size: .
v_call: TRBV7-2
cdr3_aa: CASSFRSGFERDSPLHF

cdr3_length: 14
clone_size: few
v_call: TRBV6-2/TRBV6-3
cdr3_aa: CASSYTAVTGELFF

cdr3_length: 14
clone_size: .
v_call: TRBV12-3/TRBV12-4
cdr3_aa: CASSPPSRQETQYF

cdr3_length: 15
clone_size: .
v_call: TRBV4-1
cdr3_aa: CASSNPVEGRYEQYF

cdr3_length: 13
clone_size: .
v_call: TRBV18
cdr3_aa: CASSPPANSPLHF

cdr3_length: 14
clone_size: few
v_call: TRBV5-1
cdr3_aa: CASRSYGKGYEQYF

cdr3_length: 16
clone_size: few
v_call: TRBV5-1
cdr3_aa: CASSLRGYPIQETQYF

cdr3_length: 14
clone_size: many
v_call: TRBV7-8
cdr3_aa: CASSRGRVQETQYF

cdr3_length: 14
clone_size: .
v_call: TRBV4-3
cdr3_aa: CASSPWTGGYEQYF

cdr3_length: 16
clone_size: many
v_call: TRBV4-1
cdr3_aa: CASSQGQGRDYNEQFF